The rows below give T cell receptor beta chains drawn from one sample of a study of Graves' ophthalmopathy and Graves' hyperthyroidism. TCRdb fed the multiplex PCR reads into MiXCR, producing one record per CDR3 protein. The profile shows hundreds of thousands of distinct CDR3 sequences, around a fifth of them singletons. Specimen: peripheral blood. These receptors were collected from a woman aged 45-65 years with Graves' ophthalmopathy. The CDR3 runs from the conserved cysteine through the conserved F or W. For some rows the clone size is stated as once, few or many, or as a class when expanded; others skip it.

v_gene: TRBV7-2
abundance: .
CDR3aa: CASSLGPNNEQFF

v_gene: TRBV9
abundance: many
CDR3aa: CASSVEGLQETQYF

v_gene: TRBV10-3
abundance: .
CDR3aa: CAIRTGSSYEQYF

v_gene: TRBV28
abundance: .
CDR3aa: CASGIYEQYF

v_gene: TRBV24-1
abundance: .
CDR3aa: CATSDPTIGTSGRERETQYF

v_gene: TRBV9
abundance: .
CDR3aa: CASSTGLLAYEQYF

v_gene: TRBV20-1
abundance: many
CDR3aa: CSAKSGGPNTEAFF

v_gene: TRBV5-1
abundance: few
CDR3aa: CASSLDGSGRSGELFF

v_gene: TRBV6-5
abundance: many
CDR3aa: CASSYLDPYEQYF

v_gene: TRBV11-1
abundance: once
CDR3aa: CASSLDRGLALHF

v_gene: TRBV27
abundance: .
CDR3aa: CASSVKGTVYEQYF

v_gene: TRBV5-1
abundance: .
CDR3aa: CASSLGSSGALYEQYF

v_gene: TRBV6-5
abundance: .
CDR3aa: CASSYVRQETQYF

v_gene: TRBV6-1
abundance: many
CDR3aa: CASRGQGKGQPQHF

v_gene: TRBV12-3/TRBV12-4
abundance: many
CDR3aa: CASSYIPGADDGYTF

v_gene: TRBV6-5
abundance: many
CDR3aa: CASSYVRGPLYNSPLHF

v_gene: TRBV5-5
abundance: many
CDR3aa: CASSLVSGSVQETQYF

v_gene: TRBV25-1
abundance: many
CDR3aa: CATQTGSYGYTF

v_gene: TRBV19
abundance: .
CDR3aa: CASWAGIVWGTEAFF

v_gene: TRBV12-5
abundance: many
CDR3aa: CASGLGTEQETQYF

v_gene: TRBV28
abundance: .
CDR3aa: CASSQSRGEQETQYF

v_gene: TRBV5-1
abundance: .
CDR3aa: CASRGSMNTEAFF

v_gene: TRBV12-3/TRBV12-4
abundance: many
CDR3aa: CASTWGRNTEAFF